This T cell receptor beta chain was identified in a study of T cell responses to AZD1222 COVID-19 vaccine. The V and J ends lost 0 bases and 10 bases respectively, with 9 bases between them. The V gene's germline CDR1 is MNHEY and CDR2 SVGAGI. The CDR3 loop spans 12 amino acids. As for this clone: The antigen is undetermined.

The protocol was immunoSEQ multiplex PCR, while the TCRdb copy is restricted to in-frame clones and leaves out a portion. Counted here are around 71,000 clones, about 82% occurring once; the ten biggest clones make up 2.5% to 3%. Study-level points and caveats: The sample set comprised mostly white British donors with more females, and clonal diversity was possibly underestimated.

The TCR comes from an adult in good health. The sequences come from peripheral blood, collected on day 0 of AZD1222 vaccination. The chain joins TRBV6-5 to TRBJ1-1, with a tentative D call TRBD1 (5 bases). The CDR3 reads CASSYSNGGAFF. Here the CDR3 DNA reads TGTGCCAGCAGTTACTCTAACGGGGGAGCTTTCTTT.